The source of this TCR beta chain is a study of T cells in Graves' hyperthyroidism and ophthalmopathy. The diagnoses drew upon clinical symptoms, serum thyroxine and TRAb, thyroid ultrasound and orbital computed tomography. Notes on this clonotype: Its antigen is undetermined.

Study-wide findings and caveats: Ophthalmopathy, which appeared later, was predicted by the model a median about 6 months before onset. Expanded thyroid clonotypes (above 0.001) were mostly also found in blood.

The ends were cut back, 8 bases at V and 12 bases at J, with 25 bases in the middle. Germline CDR1 and CDR2: SGHTA and FQGNSA. The CDR3 consists of 15 residues. RNA transcripts served as the template for amplifying TCR beta CDR3 regions. HTBI primers were the set used in a first-round RT-PCR of the TCR CDR3. TCRdb itself ran the multiplex PCR reads through MiXCR, one entry per CDR3 protein. This table holds fewer than 650,000 distinct CDR3 sequences, approximately 15% found once. This chain joins TRBV7-2 and TRBJ1-4; possible D gene TRBD1, 6 bases. The sequence came from a woman aged 30 to 39 with Graves' hyperthyroidism that later progressed to Graves' ophthalmopathy. Source material: blood. CDR3 nucleotide sequence: TGTGCCAGCCTCCAGTTCGGGGGCGTGGGAGAAGAACTGTTTTTT. This sequence encodes CASLQFGGVGEELFF.